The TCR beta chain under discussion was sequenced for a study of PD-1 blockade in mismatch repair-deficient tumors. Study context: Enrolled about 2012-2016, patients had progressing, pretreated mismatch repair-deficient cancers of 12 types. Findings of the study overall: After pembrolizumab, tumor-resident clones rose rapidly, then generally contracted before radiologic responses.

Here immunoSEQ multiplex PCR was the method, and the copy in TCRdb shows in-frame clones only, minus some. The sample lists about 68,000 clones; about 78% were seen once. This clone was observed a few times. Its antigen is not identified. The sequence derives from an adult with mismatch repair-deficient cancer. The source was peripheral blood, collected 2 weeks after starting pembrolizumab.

The CDR3 DNA is TGCGCCAGCAGTGGTGGCGGGAGTGGCGGGGAGCTGTTTTTT. Translating it yields CASSGGGSGGELFF. The chain carries TRBV5-1 and TRBJ2-2; 7 bases line up with TRBD2. The CDR3 is 14 amino acids. Trimming at V came to 5 bases and at J to 7 bases, leaving 8 bases not matched to a gene. The germline gives CDR1 SGHRS, CDR2 YFSETQ. Complete variable domain (other parts from reference TRBV5-1 and TRBJ2-2): KAGVTQTPRYLIKTRGQQVTLSCSPISGHRSVSWYQQTPGQGLQFLFEYFSETQRNKGNFPGRFSGRQFSNSRSEMNVSTLELGDSALYLCASSGGGSGGELFFGEGSRLTVL.